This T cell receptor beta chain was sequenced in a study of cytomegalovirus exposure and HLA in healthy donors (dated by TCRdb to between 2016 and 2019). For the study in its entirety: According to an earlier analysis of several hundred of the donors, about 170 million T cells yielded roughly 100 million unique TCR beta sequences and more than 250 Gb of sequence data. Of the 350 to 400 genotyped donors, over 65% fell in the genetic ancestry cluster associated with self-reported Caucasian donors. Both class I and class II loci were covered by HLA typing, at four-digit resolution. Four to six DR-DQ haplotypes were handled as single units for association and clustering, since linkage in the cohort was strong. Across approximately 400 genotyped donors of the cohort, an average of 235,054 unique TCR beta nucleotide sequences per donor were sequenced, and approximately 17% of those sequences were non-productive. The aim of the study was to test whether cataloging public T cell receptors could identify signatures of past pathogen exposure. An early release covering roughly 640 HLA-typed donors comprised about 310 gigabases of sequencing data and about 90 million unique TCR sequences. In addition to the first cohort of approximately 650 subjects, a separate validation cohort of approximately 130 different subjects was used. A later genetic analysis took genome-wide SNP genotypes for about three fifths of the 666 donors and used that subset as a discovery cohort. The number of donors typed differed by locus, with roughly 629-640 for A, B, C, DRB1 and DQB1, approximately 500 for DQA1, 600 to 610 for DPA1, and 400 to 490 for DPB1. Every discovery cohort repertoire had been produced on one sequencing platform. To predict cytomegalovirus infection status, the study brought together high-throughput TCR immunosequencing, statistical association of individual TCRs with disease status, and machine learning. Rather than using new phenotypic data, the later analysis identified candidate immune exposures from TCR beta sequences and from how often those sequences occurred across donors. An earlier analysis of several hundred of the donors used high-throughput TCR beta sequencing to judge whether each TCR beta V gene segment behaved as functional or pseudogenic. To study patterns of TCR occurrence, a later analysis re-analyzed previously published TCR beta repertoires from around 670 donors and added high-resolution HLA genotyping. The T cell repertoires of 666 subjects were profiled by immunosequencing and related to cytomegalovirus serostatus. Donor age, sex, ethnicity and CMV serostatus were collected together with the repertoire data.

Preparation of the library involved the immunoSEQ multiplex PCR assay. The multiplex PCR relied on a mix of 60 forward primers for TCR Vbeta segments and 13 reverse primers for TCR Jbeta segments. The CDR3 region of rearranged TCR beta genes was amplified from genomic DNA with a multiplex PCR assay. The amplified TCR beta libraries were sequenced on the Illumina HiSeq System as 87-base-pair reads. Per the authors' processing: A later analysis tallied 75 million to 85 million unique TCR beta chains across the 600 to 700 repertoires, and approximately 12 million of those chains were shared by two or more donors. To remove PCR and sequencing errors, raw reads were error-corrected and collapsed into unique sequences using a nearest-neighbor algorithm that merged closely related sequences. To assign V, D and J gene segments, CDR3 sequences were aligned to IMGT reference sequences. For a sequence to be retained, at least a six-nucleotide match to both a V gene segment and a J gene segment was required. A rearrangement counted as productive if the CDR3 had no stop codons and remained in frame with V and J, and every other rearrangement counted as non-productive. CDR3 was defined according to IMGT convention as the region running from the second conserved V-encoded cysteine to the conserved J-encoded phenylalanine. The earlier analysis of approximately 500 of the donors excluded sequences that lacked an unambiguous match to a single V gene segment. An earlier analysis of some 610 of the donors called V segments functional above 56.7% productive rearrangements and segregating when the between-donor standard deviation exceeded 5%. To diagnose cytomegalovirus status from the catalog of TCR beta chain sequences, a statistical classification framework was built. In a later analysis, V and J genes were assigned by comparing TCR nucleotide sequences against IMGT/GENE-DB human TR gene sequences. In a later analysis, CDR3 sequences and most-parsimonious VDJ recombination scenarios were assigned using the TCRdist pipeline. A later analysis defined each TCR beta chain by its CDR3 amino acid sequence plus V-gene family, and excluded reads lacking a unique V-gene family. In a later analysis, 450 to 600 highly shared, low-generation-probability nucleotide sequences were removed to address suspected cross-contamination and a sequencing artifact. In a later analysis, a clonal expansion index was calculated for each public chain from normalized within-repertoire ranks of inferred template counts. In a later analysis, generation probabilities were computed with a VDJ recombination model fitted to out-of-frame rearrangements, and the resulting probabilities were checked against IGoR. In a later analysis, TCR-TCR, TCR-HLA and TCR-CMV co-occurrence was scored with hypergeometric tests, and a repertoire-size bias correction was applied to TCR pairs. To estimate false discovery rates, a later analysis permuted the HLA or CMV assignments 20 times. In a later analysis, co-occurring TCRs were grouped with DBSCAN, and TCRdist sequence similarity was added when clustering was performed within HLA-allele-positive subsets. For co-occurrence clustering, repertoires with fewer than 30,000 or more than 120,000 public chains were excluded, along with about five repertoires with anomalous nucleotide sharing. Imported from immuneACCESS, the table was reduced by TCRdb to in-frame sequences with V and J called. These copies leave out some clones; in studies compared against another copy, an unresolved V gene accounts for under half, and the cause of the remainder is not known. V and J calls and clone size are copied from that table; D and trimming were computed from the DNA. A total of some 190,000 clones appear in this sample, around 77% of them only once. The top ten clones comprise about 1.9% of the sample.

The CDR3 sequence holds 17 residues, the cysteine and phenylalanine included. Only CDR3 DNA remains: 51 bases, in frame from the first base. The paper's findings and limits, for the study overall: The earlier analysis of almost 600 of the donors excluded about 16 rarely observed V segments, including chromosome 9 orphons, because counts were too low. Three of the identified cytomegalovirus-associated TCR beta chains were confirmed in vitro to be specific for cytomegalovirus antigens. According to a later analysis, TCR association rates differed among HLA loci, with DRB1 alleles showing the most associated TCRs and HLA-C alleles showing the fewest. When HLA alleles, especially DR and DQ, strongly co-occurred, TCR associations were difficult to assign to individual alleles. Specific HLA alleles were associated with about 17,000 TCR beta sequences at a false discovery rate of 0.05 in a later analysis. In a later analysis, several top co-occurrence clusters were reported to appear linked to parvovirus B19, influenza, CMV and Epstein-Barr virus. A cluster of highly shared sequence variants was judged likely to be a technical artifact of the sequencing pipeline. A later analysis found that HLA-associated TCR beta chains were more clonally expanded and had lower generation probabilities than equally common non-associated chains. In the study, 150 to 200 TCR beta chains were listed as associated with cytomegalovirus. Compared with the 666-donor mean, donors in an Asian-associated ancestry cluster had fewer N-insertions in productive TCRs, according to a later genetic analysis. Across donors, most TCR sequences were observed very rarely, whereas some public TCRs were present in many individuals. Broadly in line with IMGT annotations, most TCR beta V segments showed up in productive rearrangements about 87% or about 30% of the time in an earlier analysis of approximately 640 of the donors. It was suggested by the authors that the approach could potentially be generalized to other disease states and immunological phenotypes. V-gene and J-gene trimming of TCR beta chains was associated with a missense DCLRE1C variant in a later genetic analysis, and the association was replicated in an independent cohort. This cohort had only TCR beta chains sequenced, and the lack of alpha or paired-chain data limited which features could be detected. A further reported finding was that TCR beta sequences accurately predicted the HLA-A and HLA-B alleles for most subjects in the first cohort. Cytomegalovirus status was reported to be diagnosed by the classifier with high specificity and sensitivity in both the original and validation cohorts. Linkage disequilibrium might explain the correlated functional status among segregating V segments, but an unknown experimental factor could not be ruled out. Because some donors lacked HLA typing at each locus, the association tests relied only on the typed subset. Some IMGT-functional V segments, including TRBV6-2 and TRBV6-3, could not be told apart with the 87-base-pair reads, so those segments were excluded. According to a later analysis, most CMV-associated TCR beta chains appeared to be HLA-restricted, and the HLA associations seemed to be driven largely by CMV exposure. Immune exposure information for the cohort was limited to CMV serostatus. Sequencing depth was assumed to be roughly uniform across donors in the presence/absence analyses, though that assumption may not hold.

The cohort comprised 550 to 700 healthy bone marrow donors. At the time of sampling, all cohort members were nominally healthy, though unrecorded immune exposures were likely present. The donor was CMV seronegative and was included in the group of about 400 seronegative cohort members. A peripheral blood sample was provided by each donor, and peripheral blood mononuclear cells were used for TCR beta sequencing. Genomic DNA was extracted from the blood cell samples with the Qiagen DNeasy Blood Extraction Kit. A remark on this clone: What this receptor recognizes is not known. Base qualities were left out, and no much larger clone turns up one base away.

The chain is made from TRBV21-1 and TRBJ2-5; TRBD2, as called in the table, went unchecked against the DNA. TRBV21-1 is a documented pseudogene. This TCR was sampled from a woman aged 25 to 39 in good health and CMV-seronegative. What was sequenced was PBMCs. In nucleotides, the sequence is TGTGCCAGCAGCAACCGATGTATCGCGGGGGGAAAAGAGACCCAGTACTTC. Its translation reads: CASSNRCIAGGKETQYF.